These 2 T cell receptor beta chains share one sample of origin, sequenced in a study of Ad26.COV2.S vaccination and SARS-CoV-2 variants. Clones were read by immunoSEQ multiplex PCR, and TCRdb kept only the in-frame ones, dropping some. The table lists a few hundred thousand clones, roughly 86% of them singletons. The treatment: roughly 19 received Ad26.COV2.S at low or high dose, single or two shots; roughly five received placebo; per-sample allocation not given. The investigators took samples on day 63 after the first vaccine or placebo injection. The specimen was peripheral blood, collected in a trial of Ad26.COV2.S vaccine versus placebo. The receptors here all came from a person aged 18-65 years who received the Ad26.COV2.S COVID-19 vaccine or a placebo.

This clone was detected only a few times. CDR3 sequence: CASSFRDEQFF. The CDR3, as DNA: TGTGCCAGCAGCTTTCGGGATGAGCAGTTCTTC. V and J are TRBV7-2 and TRBJ2-1; D gene ambiguous. Germline assignment: CDR1 SGHTA and CDR2 FQGNSA. V gave up 3 bases and J gave up 8 bases, with 5 bases separating them. CDR3 length equals 11 residues.

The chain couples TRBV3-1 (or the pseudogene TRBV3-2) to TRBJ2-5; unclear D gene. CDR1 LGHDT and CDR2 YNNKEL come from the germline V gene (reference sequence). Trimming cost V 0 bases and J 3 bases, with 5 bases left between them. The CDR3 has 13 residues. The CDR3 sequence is CASSQEKEETQYF. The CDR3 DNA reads TGTGCCAGCAGCCAAGAAAAAGAAGAGACCCAGTACTTC.